The entry that follows covers one TCR beta chain sequence. These data originate in a study of blood T cell repertoires in COVID-19. About the study: Researchers got acute and convalescent COVID-19 samples from the United States, Italy and Spain. PBMCs, B-cell-depleted T cells, or T cells were the source of the cDNA or gDNA that made up the material.

The CDR3 totals 15 residues. The germline gives CDR1 KGHSH, CDR2 LQKENI. The V and J ends lost 0 bases and 0 bases respectively, with 8 bases between them. Clinical histories supplied by participants themselves formed the basis of cohort assignment. TCRdb's copy holds only in-frame clones and misses some; the assay was immunoSEQ multiplex PCR. In the table there are 260,000 or so clones, around 90% of which are singletons. Sequenced material: PBMCs or T cells enriched from blood (not recorded which). The V call is TRBV18, the J call TRBJ1-2; no reliable D call. The origin of this receptor is a woman aged 30 to 39 with acute COVID-19. The chain's CDR3 is CASSPPHGTNYGYTF. The CDR3 DNA reads as TGTGCCAGCTCACCACCCCACGGGACTAACTATGGCTACACCTTC. Based on the CDR3 plus reference TRBV18 and TRBJ1-2, the full variable domain is NAGVMQNPRHLVRRRGQEARLRCSPMKGHSHVYWYRQLPEEGLKFMVYLQKENIIDESGMPKERFSAEFPKEGPSILRIQQVVRGDSAAYFCASSPPHGTNYGYTFGSGTRLTVV.